The rows below give T cell receptor beta chains drawn from one sample of a study of T cells of healthy individuals. MiXCR was run by TCRdb on the 5' RACE reads, yielding one entry per CDR3 protein. The table has 40,000 to 60,000 distinct CDR3 sequences, roughly 14% seen once. The receptors were gathered from a human donor in good health. Both conserved end residues are part of each CDR3. D genes are given only for firm matches. Clone size, where shown, is once, few, many, or a class for clones that have expanded.

clone size: few; V gene: TRBV19; D gene: NA; J gene: TRBJ1-4; CDR3 DNA: TGTGCCAGTAGTATGGGGCGAGGTGAAAAACTGTTTTTT; CDR3 protein: CASSMGRGEKLFF
clone size: many; V gene: TRBV6-1; D gene: TRBD1; J gene: TRBJ1-1; CDR3 DNA: TGTGCCAGCAGTCCTCTCCGGACAGGGAACACTGAAGCTTTCTTT; CDR3 protein: CASSPLRTGNTEAFF
clone size: few; V gene: TRBV19; D gene: NA; J gene: TRBJ1-1; CDR3 DNA: TGTGCCAGTAGTATAGACAGGGACACTGAAGCTTTCTTT; CDR3 protein: CASSIDRDTEAFF
clone size: few; V gene: TRBV6-6; D gene: TRBD2; J gene: TRBJ2-3; CDR3 DNA: TGTGCCAGCAGTTATATCAGCGGGAGGCCTATGAAAACAGATACGCAGTATTTT; CDR3 protein: CASSYISGRPMKTDTQYF
clone size: many; V gene: TRBV6-2/TRBV6-3; D gene: NA; J gene: TRBJ1-2; CDR3 DNA: TGTGCCAGCAGTTGGGCAGGAGATAACTATGGCTACACCTTC; CDR3 protein: CASSWAGDNYGYTF
clone size: many; V gene: TRBV4-3; D gene: NA; J gene: TRBJ2-3; CDR3 DNA: TGCGCCAGCAGCCAAGGGAGGGGTCTCGGGGCAGATACGCAGTATTTT; CDR3 protein: CASSQGRGLGADTQYF
clone size: NA; V gene: TRBV20-1; D gene: TRBD2; J gene: TRBJ2-5; CDR3 DNA: TGCAGTGCTAGGCGGCCTTCTAGCGGGATCCAAGAGACCCAGTACTTC; CDR3 protein: CSARRPSSGIQETQYF
clone size: NA; V gene: TRBV20-1; D gene: NA; J gene: TRBJ1-2; CDR3 DNA: TGCAGTGCTATTTTGACAGCCTATGGCTACACCTTC; CDR3 protein: CSAILTAYGYTF
clone size: NA; V gene: TRBV7-2; D gene: NA; J gene: TRBJ1-2; CDR3 DNA: TGTGCCAGCAGCTTGTTATCAGCCGGACGGGAACCGAACTATGGCTACACCTTC; CDR3 protein: CASSLLSAGREPNYGYTF
clone size: few; V gene: TRBV7-8; D gene: NA; J gene: TRBJ2-7; CDR3 DNA: TGTGCCAGCAGCCCTCTCGACGGTGCCTACGAGCAGTACTTC; CDR3 protein: CASSPLDGAYEQYF
clone size: NA; V gene: TRBV5-5; D gene: NA; J gene: TRBJ1-6; CDR3 DNA: TGTGCCAGCGGACCAGGCCCGGGACTCGATAATTCACCCCTCCACTTT; CDR3 protein: CASGPGPGLDNSPLHF
clone size: few; V gene: TRBV24-1; D gene: NA; J gene: TRBJ1-5; CDR3 DNA: TGTGCCACCTCCGGGGCTCAAGGCAGTCAGCCCCAGCATTTT; CDR3 protein: CATSGAQGSQPQHF
clone size: many; V gene: TRBV4-1; D gene: NA; J gene: TRBJ1-3; CDR3 DNA: TGCGCCAGCAGCCAAGCCCGCGAGGTAAACACCATATATTTT; CDR3 protein: CASSQAREVNTIYF
clone size: many; V gene: TRBV5-6; D gene: TRBD1; J gene: TRBJ2-7; CDR3 DNA: TGTGCCAGCAGCGTGGGACAGGCCTACGAGCAGTACTTC; CDR3 protein: CASSVGQAYEQYF
clone size: NA; V gene: TRBV19; D gene: NA; J gene: TRBJ1-4; CDR3 DNA: TGTGCCAGAAGTATCTCGGGGGGGGATGAAAAACTGTTTTTT; CDR3 protein: CARSISGGDEKLFF
clone size: medium-sized; V gene: TRBV10-1; D gene: NA; J gene: TRBJ2-7; CDR3 DNA: TGCGCCAGCAGTCCGAACTCCTACGAGCAGTACTTC; CDR3 protein: CASSPNSYEQYF
clone size: many; V gene: TRBV6-4; D gene: NA; J gene: TRBJ2-3; CDR3 DNA: TGTGCCAGCAGTGAGACGGGACTCCCTTACACAGATACGCAGTATTTT; CDR3 protein: CASSETGLPYTDTQYF
clone size: few; V gene: TRBV11-2; D gene: NA; J gene: TRBJ2-1; CDR3 DNA: TGTGCCAGCAGCTTAGGTCGACAGCTACTAAACTCCTACAATGAGCAGTTCTTC; CDR3 protein: CASSLGRQLLNSYNEQFF
clone size: NA; V gene: TRBV5-1; D gene: NA; J gene: TRBJ1-6; CDR3 DNA: TGCGCCAGCAGCTTGGCCTTACAGGGTTACTCACCCCTCCACTTT; CDR3 protein: CASSLALQGYSPLHF
clone size: few; V gene: TRBV2; D gene: TRBD1; J gene: TRBJ2-3; CDR3 DNA: TGTGCCAGCAGGAGGCAGGGGGAAACAGATACGCAGTATTTT; CDR3 protein: CASRRQGETDTQYF
clone size: few; V gene: TRBV5-1; D gene: NA; J gene: TRBJ2-1; CDR3 DNA: TGCGCCAGCAGCTTGGGTCCTCGCGGGGCTTACAATGAGCAGTTCTTC; CDR3 protein: CASSLGPRGAYNEQFF
clone size: many; V gene: TRBV20-1; D gene: NA; J gene: TRBJ2-7; CDR3 DNA: TGCAGTGCTACAGACTCCAGCGCCGAGCAGTACTTC; CDR3 protein: CSATDSSAEQYF
clone size: NA; V gene: TRBV24-1; D gene: NA; J gene: TRBJ2-1; CDR3 DNA: TGTGCCACCAGTGCATCGGGGCCTGGTGACAATGAGCAGTTCTTC; CDR3 protein: CATSASGPGDNEQFF
clone size: NA; V gene: TRBV19; D gene: TRBD1; J gene: TRBJ2-7; CDR3 DNA: TGTGCCAGTAGTGGACAGGGCTCAACCTCCTACGAGCAGTACTTC; CDR3 protein: CASSGQGSTSYEQYF
clone size: NA; V gene: TRBV6-4; D gene: NA; J gene: TRBJ2-5; CDR3 DNA: TGTGCCAGCAGTTTAAAGGCGCAAGAGACCCAGTACTTC; CDR3 protein: CASSLKAQETQYF
clone size: few; V gene: TRBV2; D gene: NA; J gene: TRBJ2-7; CDR3 DNA: TGTGCCAGCAGTGAAGAGAGACGCTCCTACGAGCAGTACTTC; CDR3 protein: CASSEERRSYEQYF
clone size: few; V gene: TRBV9; D gene: TRBD2; J gene: TRBJ2-3; CDR3 DNA: TGTGCCAGCAGCGTAGGGAATAGCGGGGAGGGAGATACGCAGTATTTT; CDR3 protein: CASSVGNSGEGDTQYF
clone size: NA; V gene: TRBV7-2; D gene: NA; J gene: TRBJ2-7; CDR3 DNA: TGTGCCAGCAGCTTAAAAGACGAGCAGTACTTC; CDR3 protein: CASSLKDEQYF
clone size: many; V gene: TRBV7-2; D gene: TRBD1; J gene: TRBJ2-7; CDR3 DNA: TGTGCCAGCAGCCCCGAGCTCTCGACAGGGGGGTTTGGCGAGCAGTACTTC; CDR3 protein: CASSPELSTGGFGEQYF
clone size: many; V gene: TRBV29-1; D gene: NA; J gene: TRBJ1-2; CDR3 DNA: TGCAGCGTTGGCTCCGGGGACTATGGCTACACCTTC; CDR3 protein: CSVGSGDYGYTF
clone size: few; V gene: TRBV7-2; D gene: NA; J gene: TRBJ1-5; CDR3 DNA: TGTGCCAGCAGCTTAGTAGGTTCTAGGGGCCTAAATCAGCCCCAGCATTTT; CDR3 protein: CASSLVGSRGLNQPQHF
clone size: few; V gene: TRBV2; D gene: TRBD1; J gene: TRBJ2-7; CDR3 DNA: TGTGCCAGTAACCGGGACAGGGCCTACGAGCAGTACTTC; CDR3 protein: CASNRDRAYEQYF
clone size: NA; V gene: TRBV5-1; D gene: NA; J gene: TRBJ2-3; CDR3 DNA: TGCGCCAGCAGCCCGGGACGCCAGGATACGCAGTATTTT; CDR3 protein: CASSPGRQDTQYF
clone size: few; V gene: TRBV30; D gene: TRBD1; J gene: TRBJ1-1; CDR3 DNA: TGTGCCTGGACACTCCGGGACAGGGGAAGGAACACTGAAGCTTTCTTT; CDR3 protein: CAWTLRDRGRNTEAFF
clone size: NA; V gene: TRBV24-1; D gene: NA; J gene: TRBJ2-3; CDR3 DNA: TGTGCCACCAGCTCTAGCACAGATACGCAGTATTTT; CDR3 protein: CATSSSTDTQYF
clone size: many; V gene: TRBV6-1; D gene: TRBD2; J gene: TRBJ2-7; CDR3 DNA: TGTGCCAGCAGTAGCGGGAGTCTCGAGCAGTACTTC; CDR3 protein: CASSSGSLEQYF
clone size: many; V gene: TRBV11-2; D gene: NA; J gene: TRBJ2-7; CDR3 DNA: TGTGCCAGCAGCTTCGGTTCCGGGGGTACCTACGAGCAGTACTTC; CDR3 protein: CASSFGSGGTYEQYF
clone size: NA; V gene: TRBV7-9; D gene: NA; J gene: TRBJ1-1; CDR3 DNA: TGTGCCAGCCCCCTTGCGGCTGAAGCTTTCTTT; CDR3 protein: CASPLAAEAFF
clone size: few; V gene: TRBV7-9; D gene: TRBD1; J gene: TRBJ1-1; CDR3 DNA: TGTGCCAGCAGCTCGGGACAGCCGGTGAACACTGAAGCTTTCTTT; CDR3 protein: CASSSGQPVNTEAFF
clone size: many; V gene: TRBV20-1; D gene: TRBD1; J gene: TRBJ1-1; CDR3 DNA: TGCAGTGCTCCCGGGACAGGGGGCGGGAACACTGAAGCTTTCTTT; CDR3 protein: CSAPGTGGGNTEAFF
clone size: few; V gene: TRBV6-2/TRBV6-3; D gene: TRBD2; J gene: TRBJ2-7; CDR3 DNA: TGTGCCAGCAGTTACCCCACTAGCGGGGACTCAACCTACGAGCAGTACTTC; CDR3 protein: CASSYPTSGDSTYEQYF
clone size: medium-sized; V gene: TRBV27; D gene: TRBD1; J gene: TRBJ2-7; CDR3 DNA: TGTGCCAGCAGTTTTGGGACAGGGGGCTACGAGCAGTACTTC; CDR3 protein: CASSFGTGGYEQYF
clone size: NA; V gene: TRBV9; D gene: TRBD1; J gene: TRBJ1-3; CDR3 DNA: TGTGCCAGCAGCGTAAGCCTTCAGGGGGAAGACACCATATATTTT; CDR3 protein: CASSVSLQGEDTIYF
clone size: many; V gene: TRBV6-6; D gene: NA; J gene: TRBJ1-2; CDR3 DNA: TGTGCCAGCAGTTCCATACGACAAGGGTCTAACTATGGCTACACCTTC; CDR3 protein: CASSSIRQGSNYGYTF
clone size: few; V gene: TRBV6-2/TRBV6-3; D gene: TRBD1; J gene: TRBJ1-1; CDR3 DNA: TGTGCCAGCCTACGGGACAGTGTGAACACTGAAGCTTTCTTT; CDR3 protein: CASLRDSVNTEAFF
clone size: many; V gene: TRBV10-3; D gene: TRBD1; J gene: TRBJ2-7; CDR3 DNA: TGTGCCATCCGGGACAGGCGCGAAGAGCAGTACTTC; CDR3 protein: CAIRDRREEQYF
clone size: NA; V gene: TRBV6-6; D gene: TRBD1; J gene: TRBJ1-5; CDR3 DNA: TGTGCCAGCAGTTACGCGGGACAGGGGGTTTATAGCAATCAGCCCCAGCATTTT; CDR3 protein: CASSYAGQGVYSNQPQHF
clone size: NA; V gene: TRBV6-1; D gene: NA; J gene: TRBJ2-5; CDR3 DNA: TGTGCCAGCAGTGATTCGTGGGGACTTCAAGAGACCCAGTACTTC; CDR3 protein: CASSDSWGLQETQYF